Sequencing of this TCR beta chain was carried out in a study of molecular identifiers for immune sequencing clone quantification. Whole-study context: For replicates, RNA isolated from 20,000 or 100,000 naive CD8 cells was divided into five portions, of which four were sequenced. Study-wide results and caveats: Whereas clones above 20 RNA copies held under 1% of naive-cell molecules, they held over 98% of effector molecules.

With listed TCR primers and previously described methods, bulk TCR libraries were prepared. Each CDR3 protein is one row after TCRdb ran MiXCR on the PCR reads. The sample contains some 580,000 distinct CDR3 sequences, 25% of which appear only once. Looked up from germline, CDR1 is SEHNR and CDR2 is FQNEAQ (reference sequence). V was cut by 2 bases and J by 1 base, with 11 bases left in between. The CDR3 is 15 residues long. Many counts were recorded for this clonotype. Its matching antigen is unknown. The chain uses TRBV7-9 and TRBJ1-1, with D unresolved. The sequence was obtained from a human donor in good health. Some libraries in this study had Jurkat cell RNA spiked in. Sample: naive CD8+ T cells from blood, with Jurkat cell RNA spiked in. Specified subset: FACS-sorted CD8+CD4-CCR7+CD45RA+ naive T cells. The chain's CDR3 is CASSLSGRENTEAFF. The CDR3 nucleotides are TGTGCCAGCAGCTTAAGTGGCAGAGAGAACACTGAAGCTTTCTTT.